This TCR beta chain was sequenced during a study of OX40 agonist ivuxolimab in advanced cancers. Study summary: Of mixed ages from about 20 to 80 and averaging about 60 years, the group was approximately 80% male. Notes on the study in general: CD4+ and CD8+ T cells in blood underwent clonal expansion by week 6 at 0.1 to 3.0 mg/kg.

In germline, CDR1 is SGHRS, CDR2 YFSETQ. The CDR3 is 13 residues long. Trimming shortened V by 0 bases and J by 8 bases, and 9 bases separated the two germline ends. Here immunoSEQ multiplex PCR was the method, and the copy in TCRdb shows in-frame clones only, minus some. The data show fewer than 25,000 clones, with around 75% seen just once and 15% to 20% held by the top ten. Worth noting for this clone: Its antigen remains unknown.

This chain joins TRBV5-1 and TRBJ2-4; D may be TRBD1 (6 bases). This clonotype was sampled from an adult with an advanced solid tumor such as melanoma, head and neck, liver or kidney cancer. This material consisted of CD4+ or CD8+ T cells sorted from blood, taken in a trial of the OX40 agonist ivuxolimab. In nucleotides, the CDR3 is TGCGCCAGCAGCTTGGACAGGGTGGACATTCAGTACTTC. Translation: CASSLDRVDIQYF. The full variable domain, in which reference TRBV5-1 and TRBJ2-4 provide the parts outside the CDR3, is KAGVTQTPRYLIKTRGQQVTLSCSPISGHRSVSWYQQTPGQGLQFLFEYFSETQRNKGNFPGRFSGRQFSNSRSEMNVSTLELGDSALYLCASSLDRVDIQYFGAGTRLSVL.